This T cell receptor (beta chain) came from a study of OX40 agonist ivuxolimab in advanced cancers. Study-wide context: Ivuxolimab was administered intravenously to patients at 0.01 to 10 mg/kg every 2 weeks. Findings of the study overall: Normalized T-cell clonal expansion was also low in a subset of nonresponders.

Using immunoSEQ multiplex PCR, the repertoire was profiled, and TCRdb retains in-frame clones only, with some absent. This sample carries 20,000 to 25,000 clones, 83% of them seen once, and the ten largest clones take over 15%. Notes on this clone: Its antigen remains unidentified.

CDR1 is MNHNS and CDR2 is SASEGT in the germline V gene. V was clipped by 1 base and J by 3 bases; unmatched bases: 13. The CDR3 spans 18 residues. The receptor's source is an adult with an advanced solid tumor such as melanoma, head and neck, liver or kidney cancer. The source material was CD4+ or CD8+ T cells sorted from blood, sampled in a trial of the OX40 agonist ivuxolimab. The V gene is TRBV6-1, the J gene TRBJ2-3; 7 bases agree with TRBD2. The CDR3 loop reads CASSEDGWGGSWTDTQYF. The CDR3 DNA follows: TGTGCCAGCAGTGAAGACGGCTGGGGGGGGAGTTGGACAGATACGCAGTATTTT.